The 11 T cell receptor beta chains below all came from one sample that was sequenced in a study of blood T cell repertoires in COVID-19. Measured with immunoSEQ multiplex PCR; TCRdb has only the in-frame clones, and not every one. The sample lists about 160,000 clones; about 87% were seen once. The material sequenced was peripheral blood. These receptors all come from a woman aged 60-75 years who had recovered from COVID-19.

The CDR3 loop is CASSLSRDTEAFF. The CDR3 coding sequence is TGTGCCAGCAGCCTTTCGAGGGACACTGAAGCTTTCTTT. V gene TRBV7-9 combines with J gene TRBJ1-1, with D unresolved. V gave up 5 bases and J gave up 3 bases, with 10 bases separating them. CDR3 length: 13 amino acids. CDR1 and CDR2 (germline): SEHNR, FQNEAQ (reference sequence).

This chain joins TRBV5-1 and TRBJ2-7, with D possibly being TRBD1 (5 bases). CDR1 and CDR2 (germline): SGHRS, YFSETQ. The CDR3 totals 14 residues. Deletions cut 2 bases from V and 6 bases from J, with 15 bases between. For the CDR3, the DNA is TGCGCCAGCAGCTTAGGGCAGGGAAGGGGCGAGCAGTACTTC. Its translation is CASSLGQGRGEQYF.

The chain joins TRBV6-2 or TRBV6-3 to TRBJ1-2, with 12 bases that match TRBD1. This CDR3 contains 17 residues. The germline V gene has CDR1 MNHEY and CDR2 SVGEGT. The V and J ends lost 5 bases and 4 bases, in that order; junction bases with no gene match: 11. The CDR3 DNA reads TGTGCCAGCAGTCTCCGGGACAGGGGGCGAAGTCGCTATGGCTACACCTTC. It encodes CASSLRDRGRSRYGYTF.

The chain is built from TRBV28 and TRBJ1-2, with 9 bases matching TRBD1. CDR3 length: 14 residues. Trimming at V came to 6 bases and at J to 5 bases, leaving 7 bases not matched to a gene. The germline V gene encodes CDR1 MDHEN and CDR2 SYDVKM. Here the CDR3 reads CASRWTGALYGYTF. CDR3 coding DNA: TGTGCCAGCAGGTGGACAGGGGCCCTATATGGCTACACCTTC.

J is TRBJ1-2 and V is TRBV9; tentatively, D is TRBD1 (5 bases). V lost 4 bases, J lost 0 bases, and 13 bases lay in between. The V gene's germline CDR1 is SGDLS and CDR2 YYNGEE. This CDR3 has 15 residues. In DNA, the CDR3 is TGTGCCAGCAGCCCAGTAAGACAGACTAACTATGGCTACACCTTC. Translating it yields CASSPVRQTNYGYTF.

The V call is TRBV5-1, the J call TRBJ1-1; 8 bases agree with TRBD1. This CDR3 has 16 amino acids. Trimming removed 5 bases from V and 3 bases from J; junction bases left unmatched: 12. Germline V CDR1 and CDR2: SGHRS, YFSETQ. The CDR3 spells CASRRQGRGRDTEAFF. The CDR3 DNA is TGCGCCAGCAGGAGACAGGGGCGTGGGCGGGACACTGAAGCTTTCTTT.

The chain couples TRBV5-4 to TRBJ2-2; 8 bases agree with TRBD1. CDR3 length: 13 amino acids. Germline V CDR1 and CDR2: SGHNT, YYREEE (reference sequence). J was trimmed by 5 bases and V by 4 bases; bases with no gene match: 1. The CDR3 sequence is CASSRQGTGELFF. CDR3 sequence (DNA): TGTGCCAGCAGCCGACAGGGGACCGGGGAGCTGTTTTTT.

This chain uses TRBV5-8 with TRBJ1-1, with 9 nucleotides matching TRBD1. Germline V gene lookup returns CDR1 SGHTS and CDR2 YDEGEE. V trimming: 3 bases; J trimming: 4 bases; junction bases outside the gene matches: 1. The CDR3 spans 13 residues. The CDR3 coding sequence is TGTGCCAGCAGCTGGGGACAGGGCACTGAAGCTTTCTTT. This codes for CASSWGQGTEAFF.

V usage is TRBV7-9 and J usage is TRBJ2-5; D not certain. This CDR3 is built from 13 residues. Germline V lookup: CDR1 SEHNR, CDR2 FQNEAQ (reference sequence). V was pared by 2 bases and J by 0 bases, with 4 bases between. This chain's CDR3 is CASSLTNQETQYF. CDR3 in DNA: TGTGCCAGCAGCTTAACAAACCAAGAGACCCAGTACTTC.

V usage is TRBV2 and J usage is TRBJ1-1; the D gene is possibly TRBD1 (5 bases). V was trimmed by 7 bases and J by 2 bases, leaving 11 bases between them. Germline loops: CDR1 SNHLY, CDR2 FYNNEI. This CDR3 has 13 residues. The CDR3 coding sequence is TGTGCCAGCAAGCTAGACAGAAACACTGAAGCTTTCTTT. Translating gives CASKLDRNTEAFF.

This chain's CDR3 is CASSLWGGTQYF. CDR3 nucleotide sequence: TGTGCCAGCAGTTTATGGGGGGGGACCCAGTACTTC. This chain links TRBV28 with TRBJ2-5, with D possibly matching TRBD2 (6 bases). In germline, CDR1 is MDHEN, CDR2 SYDVKM. CDR3 length: 12 residues. Trimming shortened V by 0 bases and J by 7 bases, and 6 bases separated the two germline ends.